This T cell receptor (beta chain) stems from a study of T cell repertoires in cytomegalovirus infection. Trimming took 7 bases from V and 7 from J, leaving 19 bases between them. CDR1 SNHLY and CDR2 FYNNEI come from the germline V gene. This CDR3 comprises 14 residues. With regard to this clonotype: Its target is unknown.

Study-level points and caveats: CMV carriers having the relevant HLA were flagged by cumulative public TCR beta family frequency. Dominating the ex vivo response were HLA-C-restricted CMV-specific TCR beta clonotypes.

TCRdb reanalysed the reads using MiXCR and keeps one entry per CDR3 protein. This sample has about 260,000 distinct CDR3 sequences, with approximately 14% found just once. The TCR comes from a human donor in good health (CMV status not recorded). Some clones in this sample may be carry-over from other donors' samples. The J gene is TRBJ1-2, the V gene TRBV2; no firm D call. Specimen: PBMCs. The CDR3 here is CASTKWNGDPGYTF. As DNA, the CDR3 is TGTGCCAGCACTAAATGGAATGGGGATCCTGGCTACACCTTC.